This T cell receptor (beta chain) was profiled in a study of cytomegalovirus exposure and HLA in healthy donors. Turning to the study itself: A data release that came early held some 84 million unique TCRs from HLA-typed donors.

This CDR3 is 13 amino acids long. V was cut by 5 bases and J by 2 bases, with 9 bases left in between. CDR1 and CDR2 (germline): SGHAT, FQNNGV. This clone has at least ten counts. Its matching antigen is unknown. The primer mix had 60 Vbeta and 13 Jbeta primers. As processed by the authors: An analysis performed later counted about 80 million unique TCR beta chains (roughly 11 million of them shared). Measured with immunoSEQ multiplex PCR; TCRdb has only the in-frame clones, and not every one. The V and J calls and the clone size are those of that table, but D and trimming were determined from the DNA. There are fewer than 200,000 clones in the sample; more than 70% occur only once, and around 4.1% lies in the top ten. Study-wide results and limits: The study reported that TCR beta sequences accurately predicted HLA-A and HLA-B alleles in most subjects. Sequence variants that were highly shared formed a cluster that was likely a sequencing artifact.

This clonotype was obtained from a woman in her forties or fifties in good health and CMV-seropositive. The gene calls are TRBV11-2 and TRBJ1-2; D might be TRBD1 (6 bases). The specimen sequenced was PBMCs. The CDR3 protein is CASSLGQNYGYTF. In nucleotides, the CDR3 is TGTGCCAGCAGCCTCGGACAGAACTATGGCTACACCTTC.